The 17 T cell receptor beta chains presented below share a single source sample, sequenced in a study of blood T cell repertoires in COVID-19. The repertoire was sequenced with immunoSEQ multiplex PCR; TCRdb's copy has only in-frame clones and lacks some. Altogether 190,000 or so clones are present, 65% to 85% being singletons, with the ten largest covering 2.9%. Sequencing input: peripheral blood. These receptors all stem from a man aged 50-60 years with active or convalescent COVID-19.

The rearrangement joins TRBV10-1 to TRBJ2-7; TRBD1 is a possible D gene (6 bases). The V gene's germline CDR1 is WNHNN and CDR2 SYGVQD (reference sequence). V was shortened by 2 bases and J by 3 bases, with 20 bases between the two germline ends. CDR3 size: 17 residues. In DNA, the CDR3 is TGCGCCAGCAGTGAGGATTTCGCCAGGGGCCGGCTCTACGAGCAGTACTTC. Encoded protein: CASSEDFARGRLYEQYF.

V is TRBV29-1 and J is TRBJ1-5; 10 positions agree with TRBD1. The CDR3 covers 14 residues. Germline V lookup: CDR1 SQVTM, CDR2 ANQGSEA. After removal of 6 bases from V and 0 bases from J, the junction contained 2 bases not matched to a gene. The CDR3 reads CSVGQGDSNQPQHF. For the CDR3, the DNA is TGCAGCGTAGGACAGGGGGATAGCAATCAGCCCCAGCATTTT.

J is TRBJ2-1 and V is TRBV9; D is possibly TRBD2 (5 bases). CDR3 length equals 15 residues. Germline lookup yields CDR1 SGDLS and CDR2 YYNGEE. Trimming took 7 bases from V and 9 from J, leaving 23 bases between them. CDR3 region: CASGGGQIARGEQFF. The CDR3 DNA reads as TGTGCCAGCGGCGGCGGGCAGATCGCACGGGGTGAGCAGTTCTTC.

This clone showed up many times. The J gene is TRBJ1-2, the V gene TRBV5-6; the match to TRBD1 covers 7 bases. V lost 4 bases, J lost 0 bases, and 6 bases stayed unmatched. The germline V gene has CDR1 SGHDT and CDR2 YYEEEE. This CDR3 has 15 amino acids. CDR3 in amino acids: CASSPDRIANYGYTF. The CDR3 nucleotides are TGTGCCAGCAGCCCGGACAGGATTGCTAACTATGGCTACACCTTC.

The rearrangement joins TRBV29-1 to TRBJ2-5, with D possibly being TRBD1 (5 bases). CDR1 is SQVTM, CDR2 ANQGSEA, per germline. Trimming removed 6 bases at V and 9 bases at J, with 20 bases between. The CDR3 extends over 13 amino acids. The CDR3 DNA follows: TGCAGCGTCCCTTCAGGGCGCCGGAGATCCCAGTACTTC. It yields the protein CSVPSGRRRSQYF.

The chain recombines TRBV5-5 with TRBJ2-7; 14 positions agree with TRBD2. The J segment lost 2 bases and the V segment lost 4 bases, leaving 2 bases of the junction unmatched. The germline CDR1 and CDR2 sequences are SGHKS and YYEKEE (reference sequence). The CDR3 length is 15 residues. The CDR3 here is CASSPTSGRAYEQYF. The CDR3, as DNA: TGTGCCAGCAGCCCGACTAGCGGGAGGGCCTACGAGCAGTACTTC.

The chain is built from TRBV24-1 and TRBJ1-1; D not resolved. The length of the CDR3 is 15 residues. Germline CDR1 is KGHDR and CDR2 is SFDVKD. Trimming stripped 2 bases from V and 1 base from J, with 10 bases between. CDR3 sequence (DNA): TGTGCCACCAGTGATTCGATCGGCGGGAACACTGAAGCTTTCTTT. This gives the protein CATSDSIGGNTEAFF.

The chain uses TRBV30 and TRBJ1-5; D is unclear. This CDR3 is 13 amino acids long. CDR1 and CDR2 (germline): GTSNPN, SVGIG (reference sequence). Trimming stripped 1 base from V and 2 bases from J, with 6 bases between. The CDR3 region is CAWSGGGNQPQHF. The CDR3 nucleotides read TGTGCCTGGAGTGGGGGAGGCAATCAGCCCCAGCATTTT.

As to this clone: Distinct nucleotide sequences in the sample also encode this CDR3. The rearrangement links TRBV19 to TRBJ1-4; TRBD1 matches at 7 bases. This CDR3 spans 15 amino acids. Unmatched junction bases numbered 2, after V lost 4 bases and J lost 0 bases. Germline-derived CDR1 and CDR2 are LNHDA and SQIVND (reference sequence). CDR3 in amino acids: CASSTGQATNEKLFF. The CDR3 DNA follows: TGTGCCAGTAGTACCGGACAGGCAACTAATGAAAAACTGTTTTTT.

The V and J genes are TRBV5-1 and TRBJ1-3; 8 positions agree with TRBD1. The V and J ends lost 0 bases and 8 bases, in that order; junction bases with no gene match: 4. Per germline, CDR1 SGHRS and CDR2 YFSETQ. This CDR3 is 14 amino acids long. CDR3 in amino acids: CASSLETGGYTIYF. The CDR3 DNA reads TGCGCCAGCAGCTTGGAAACAGGGGGATACACCATATATTTT.

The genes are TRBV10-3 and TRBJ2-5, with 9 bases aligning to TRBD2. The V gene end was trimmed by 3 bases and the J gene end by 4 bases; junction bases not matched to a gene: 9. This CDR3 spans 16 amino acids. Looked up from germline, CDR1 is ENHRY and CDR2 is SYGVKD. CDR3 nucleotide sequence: TGTGCCATCAGTGAATGGACTAGCGAGAGGGGAGAGACCCAGTACTTC. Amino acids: CAISEWTSERGETQYF.

The CDR3 DNA reads as TGTGCCAGCAGCCGGGGACAGAGTAATGAAAAACTGTTTTTT. Protein product: CASSRGQSNEKLFF. The chain carries TRBV7-9 and TRBJ1-4; 7 nucleotides match TRBD1. The CDR3 contains 14 residues. Unmatched junction bases numbered 4, after V lost 5 bases and J lost 4 bases. CDR1 is SEHNR and CDR2 is FQNEAQ in the germline V gene (reference sequence).

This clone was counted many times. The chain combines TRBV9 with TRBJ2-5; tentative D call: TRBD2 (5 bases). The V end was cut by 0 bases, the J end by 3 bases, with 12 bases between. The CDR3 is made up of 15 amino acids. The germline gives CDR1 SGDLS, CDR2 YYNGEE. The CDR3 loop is CASSVDGLAEETQYF. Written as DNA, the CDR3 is TGTGCCAGCAGCGTAGATGGGCTAGCAGAAGAGACCCAGTACTTC.

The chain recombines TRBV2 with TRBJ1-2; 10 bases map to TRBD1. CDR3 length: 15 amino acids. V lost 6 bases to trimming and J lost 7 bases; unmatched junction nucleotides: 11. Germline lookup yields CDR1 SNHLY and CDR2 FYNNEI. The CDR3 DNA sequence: TGTGCCAGCAGCCTAGCCGGGGACAGGGGAGGTGGCTACACCTTC. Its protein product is CASSLAGDRGGGYTF.

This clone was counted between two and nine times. The DNA for the CDR3 is TGTGCCAGCAGTCGAGTCTCGGGGTACGAGCAGTACTTC. This translates into CASSRVSGYEQYF. The rearrangement joins TRBV27 to TRBJ2-7; D is possibly TRBD2 (5 bases). The CDR3 is 13 amino acids. The germline V and J ends were trimmed by 5 bases and 4 bases, with 12 bases remaining between them. The germline CDR1 and CDR2 sequences are MNHEY and SMNVEV (reference sequence).

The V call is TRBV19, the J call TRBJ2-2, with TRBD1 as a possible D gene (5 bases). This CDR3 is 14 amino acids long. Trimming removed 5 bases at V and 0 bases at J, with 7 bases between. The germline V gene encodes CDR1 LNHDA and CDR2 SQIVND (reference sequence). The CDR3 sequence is CASSVQANTGELFF. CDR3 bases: TGTGCCAGTAGTGTACAGGCGAACACCGGGGAGCTGTTTTTT.

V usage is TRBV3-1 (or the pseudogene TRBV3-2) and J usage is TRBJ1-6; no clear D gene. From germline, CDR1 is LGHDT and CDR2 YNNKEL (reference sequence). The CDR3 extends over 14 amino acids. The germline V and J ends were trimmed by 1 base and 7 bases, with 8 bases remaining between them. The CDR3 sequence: CASSQGRGNSPLHF. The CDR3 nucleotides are TGTGCCAGCAGCCAAGGGAGAGGGAATTCACCCCTCCACTTT.